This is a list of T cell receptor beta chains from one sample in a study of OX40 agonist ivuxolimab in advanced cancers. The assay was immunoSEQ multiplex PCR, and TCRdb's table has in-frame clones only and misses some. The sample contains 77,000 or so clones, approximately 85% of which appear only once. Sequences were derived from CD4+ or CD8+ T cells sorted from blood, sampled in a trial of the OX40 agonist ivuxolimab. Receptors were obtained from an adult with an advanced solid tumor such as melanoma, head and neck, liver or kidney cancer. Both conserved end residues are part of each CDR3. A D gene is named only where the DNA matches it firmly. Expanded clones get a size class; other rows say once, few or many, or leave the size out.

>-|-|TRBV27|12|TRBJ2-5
CASKGHQETQYF
TGTGCCAGCAAAGGCCACCAAGAGACCCAGTACTTC
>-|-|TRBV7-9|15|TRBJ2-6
CASSLKRAGANVLTF
TGTGCCAGCAGCTTAAAGAGGGCTGGGGCCAACGTCCTGACTTTC
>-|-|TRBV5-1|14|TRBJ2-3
CASSRDGSTDTQYF
TGCGCCAGCAGCCGGGACGGGTCCACAGATACGCAGTATTTT
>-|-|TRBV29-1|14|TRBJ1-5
CSVDGSDSNQPQHF
TGCAGCGTCGACGGGTCCGACTCAAATCAGCCCCAGCATTTT
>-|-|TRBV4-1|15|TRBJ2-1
CASSHLVGSYNEQFF
TGCGCCAGCAGCCATTTGGTGGGCTCCTACAATGAGCAGTTCTTC
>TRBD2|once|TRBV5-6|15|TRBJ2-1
CASSWTSGTYNEQFF
TGTGCCAGCAGCTGGACTAGCGGGACGTACAATGAGCAGTTCTTC
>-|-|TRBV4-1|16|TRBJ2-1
CASSYRPGTPGDEQFF
TGCGCCAGCAGCTATCGCCCCGGGACACCTGGAGATGAGCAGTTCTTC
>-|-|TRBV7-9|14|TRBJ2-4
CASSSPTRVNIQYF
TGTGCCAGCAGCTCCCCCACCCGGGTAAACATTCAGTACTTC
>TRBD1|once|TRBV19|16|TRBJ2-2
CASNRGGGANTGELFF
TGTGCCAGTAACAGAGGGGGCGGCGCGAACACCGGGGAGCTGTTTTTT
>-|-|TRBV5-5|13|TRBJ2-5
CASSGGGWRTQYF
TGTGCCAGCAGCGGAGGGGGGTGGCGCACCCAGTACTTC
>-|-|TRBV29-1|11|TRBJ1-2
CSVEGVGGYTF
TGCAGCGTTGAAGGGGTCGGTGGCTACACCTTC
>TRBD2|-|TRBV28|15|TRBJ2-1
CASSHSGRDPNEQFF
TGTGCCAGCAGCCATAGCGGGAGGGATCCCAATGAGCAGTTCTTC
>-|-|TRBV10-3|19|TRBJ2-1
CAISAKGLGGALPDNEQFF
TGTGCCATCAGCGCCAAAGGTCTGGGGGGTGCCCTACCAGATAATGAGCAGTTCTTC
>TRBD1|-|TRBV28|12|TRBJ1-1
CASSWGQGEAFF
TGTGCCAGCAGTTGGGGACAGGGGGAAGCTTTCTTT
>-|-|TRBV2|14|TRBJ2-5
CASSPHSSQETQYF
TGTGCCAGCAGTCCCCACAGCTCCCAAGAGACCCAGTACTTC
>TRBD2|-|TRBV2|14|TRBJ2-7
CASSPASGTYEQYF
TGTGCCAGCAGTCCCGCTAGCGGAACCTACGAGCAGTACTTC
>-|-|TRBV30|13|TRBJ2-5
CAWSVPPQETQYF
TGTGCCTGGAGTGTACCCCCACAAGAGACCCAGTACTTC
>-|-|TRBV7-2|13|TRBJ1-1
CASSLDWGSEAFF
TGTGCCAGCAGCTTAGATTGGGGGAGTGAAGCTTTCTTT
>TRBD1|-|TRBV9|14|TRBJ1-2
CASSAGGDRAGYTF
TGTGCCAGCAGCGCCGGGGGGGACAGGGCTGGCTACACCTTC
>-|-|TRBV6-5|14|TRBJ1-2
CASNGYTANYGYTF
TGTGCCAGCAATGGGTACACCGCTAACTATGGCTACACCTTC
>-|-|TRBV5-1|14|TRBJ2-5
CASSRTSVQETQYF
TGCGCCAGCAGCAGGACGAGCGTACAAGAGACCCAGTACTTC
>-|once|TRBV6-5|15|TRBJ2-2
CASISSTGFAGELFF
TGTGCCAGCATCTCTTCTACAGGGTTCGCCGGGGAGCTGTTTTTT
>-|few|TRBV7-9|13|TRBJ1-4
CASSPGPTEKLFF
TGTGCCAGCAGCCCAGGACCGACTGAAAAACTGTTTTTT
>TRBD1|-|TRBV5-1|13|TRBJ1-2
CASSETGGYGYTF
TGCGCCAGCAGTGAGACAGGGGGCTATGGCTACACCTTC
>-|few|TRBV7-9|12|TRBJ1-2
CASSPLGSGYTF
TGTGCCAGCAGCCCGCTAGGGAGTGGCTACACCTTC
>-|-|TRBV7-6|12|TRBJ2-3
CASSPREDTQYF
TGTGCCAGCAGCCCCAGGGAGGATACGCAGTATTTT
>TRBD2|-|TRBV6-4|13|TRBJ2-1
CASSSGRAGEQFF
TGTGCCAGCAGTAGCGGGAGGGCCGGTGAGCAGTTCTTC
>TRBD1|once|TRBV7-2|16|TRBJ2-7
CASSFVGTDGAYEQYF
TGTGCCAGCAGCTTCGTAGGGACAGACGGGGCCTACGAGCAGTACTTC
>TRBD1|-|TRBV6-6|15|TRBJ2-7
CASSKPTGDSYEQYF
TGTGCCAGCAGTAAGCCGACAGGGGATTCCTACGAGCAGTACTTC